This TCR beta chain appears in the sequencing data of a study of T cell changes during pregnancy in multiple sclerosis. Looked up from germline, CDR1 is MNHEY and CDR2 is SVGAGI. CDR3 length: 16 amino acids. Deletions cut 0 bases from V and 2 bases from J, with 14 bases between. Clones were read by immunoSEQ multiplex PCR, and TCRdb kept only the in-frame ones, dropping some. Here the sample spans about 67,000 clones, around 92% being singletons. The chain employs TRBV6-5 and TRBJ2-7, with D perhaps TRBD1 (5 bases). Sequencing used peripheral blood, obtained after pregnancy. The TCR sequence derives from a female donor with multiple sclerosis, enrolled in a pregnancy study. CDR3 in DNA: TGTGCCAGCAGTTACTCATGGGGCGGAAGCACCTACGAGCAGTACTTC. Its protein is CASSYSWGGSTYEQYF.